The entry below gives a single T cell receptor (beta chain) sequence along with its context. Original handling: From reference gene primer amplification, estimates of nucleated cell counts were derived. Sequenced by immunoSEQ multiplex PCR; TCRdb stores in-frame clones only, minus some. V, J and clone size are taken as reported in that table, and D and trimming were inferred from the DNA itself. The repertoire has 150,000 to 200,000 clones, around 84% of them found once; the top ten carry roughly 15%. Followed longitudinally, the Seattle patients had been enrolled during active infection. These data belong to a study of blood T cell repertoires in COVID-19. Overall study context: Specimens from acute and convalescent COVID-19 originated in the United States, Italy and Spain. PBMCs, B-cell-depleted T cells, or T cells were the source of the cDNA or gDNA that made up the material.

Germline loops: CDR1 PRHDT, CDR2 FYEKMQ (reference sequence). The ends lost 4 bases at V and 7 bases at J; junction bases unmatched: 15. This CDR3 has 17 amino acids. Sequencing input: peripheral blood. The chain has TRBV13 and TRBJ2-7, with TRBD2 identical over 11 bases. This receptor was identified in a woman in her sixties or seventies with COVID-19, enrolled during active disease. The CDR3 bases are TGTGCCAGCAGCTCGATCCTAGCGGGAGGCAGCCCGGGGGAGCAGTACTTC. This encodes CASSSILAGGSPGEQYF.